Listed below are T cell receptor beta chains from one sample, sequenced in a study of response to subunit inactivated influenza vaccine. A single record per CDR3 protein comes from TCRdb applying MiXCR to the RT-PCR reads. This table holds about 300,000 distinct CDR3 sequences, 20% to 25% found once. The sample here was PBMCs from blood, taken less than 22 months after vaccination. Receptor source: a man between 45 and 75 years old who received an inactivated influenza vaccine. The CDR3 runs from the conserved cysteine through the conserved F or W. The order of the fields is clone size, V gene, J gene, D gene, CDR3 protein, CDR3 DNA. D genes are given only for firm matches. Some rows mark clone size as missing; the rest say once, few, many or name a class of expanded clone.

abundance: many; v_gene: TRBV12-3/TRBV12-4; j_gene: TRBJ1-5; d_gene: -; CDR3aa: CASSSQGVGNQPQHF; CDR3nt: TGTGCCAGCAGCTCCCAAGGGGTTGGCAATCAGCCCCAGCATTTT
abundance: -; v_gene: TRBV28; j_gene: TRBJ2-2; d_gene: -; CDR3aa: CASRASGHYTGELFF; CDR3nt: TGTGCCAGCAGAGCCTCGGGACATTACACCGGGGAGCTGTTTTTT
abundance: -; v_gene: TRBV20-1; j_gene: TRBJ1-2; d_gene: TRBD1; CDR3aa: CSAQNTGVVYGYTF; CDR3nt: TGCAGTGCCCAGAATACAGGGGTGGTGTATGGCTACACCTTC
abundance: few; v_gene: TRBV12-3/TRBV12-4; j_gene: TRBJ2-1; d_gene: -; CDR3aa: CASSLKPLGSYNEQFF; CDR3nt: TGTGCCAGCAGTTTAAAGCCGCTAGGTTCCTACAATGAGCAGTTCTTC
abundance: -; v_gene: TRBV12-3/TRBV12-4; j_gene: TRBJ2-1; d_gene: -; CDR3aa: CASSYSTLFSYNEQFF; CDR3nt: TGTGCCAGCAGTTATTCGACCCTATTCTCCTACAATGAGCAGTTCTTC
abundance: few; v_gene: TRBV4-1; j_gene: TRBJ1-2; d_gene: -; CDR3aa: CASSQPGTLTGYTF; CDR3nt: TGCGCCAGCAGCCAGCCCGGGACACTTACTGGCTACACCTTC
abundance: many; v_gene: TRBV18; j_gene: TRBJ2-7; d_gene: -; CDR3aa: CASSPRTAEQYF; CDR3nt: TGTGCCAGCTCACCACGGACAGCCGAGCAGTACTTC
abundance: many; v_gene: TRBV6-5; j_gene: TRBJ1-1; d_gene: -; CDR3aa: CASSSRTGRAFF; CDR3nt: TGTGCCAGCAGTTCCCGAACAGGGAGAGCTTTCTTT
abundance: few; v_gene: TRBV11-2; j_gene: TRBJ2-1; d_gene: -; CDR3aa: CASSFVAGSYNEQFF; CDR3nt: TGTGCCAGCAGCTTCGTCGCGGGATCCTACAATGAGCAGTTCTTC
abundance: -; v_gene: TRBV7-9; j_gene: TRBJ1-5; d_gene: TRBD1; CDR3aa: CASSLTGGPQHF; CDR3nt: TGTGCCAGCAGCTTGACAGGGGGACCCCAGCATTTT